Shown below are 29 T cell receptor beta chains from a single sample sequenced in a study of early T cells in non-severe SARS-CoV-2 infection. TCRdb re-called the 5' RACE reads with MiXCR, one entry per CDR3 protein. The table lists some 67,000 distinct CDR3 sequences, around 14% of them singletons. The material sequenced was whole blood. Every receptor here comes from an adult who was a healthcare worker with PCR-confirmed SARS-CoV-2 infection or an uninfected control (not recorded which).

This clonotype has only a few counts. The chain couples TRBV6-6 to TRBJ2-2, with D tentatively TRBD1 or TRBD2 (6 bases each). Germline V lookup: CDR1 MNHNY, CDR2 SVGAGI (reference sequence). This CDR3 region has 16 residues. V was shortened by 0 bases and J by 4 bases, with 12 bases between the two germline ends. In DNA form, the CDR3 reads TGTGCCAGCAGTTACTCAACGGGGGCAACCACCGGGGAGCTGTTTTTT. Its translation is CASSYSTGATTGELFF.

The chain has TRBV5-1 and TRBJ2-7; the match to TRBD2 covers 12 bases. The ends lost 0 bases at V and 4 bases at J; junction bases unmatched: 2. Looked up from germline, CDR1 is SGHRS and CDR2 is YFSETQ. This CDR3 is built from 15 residues. The CDR3 loop reads CASSLELAGGYEQYF. The CDR3 DNA sequence: TGCGCCAGCAGCTTGGAACTAGCGGGAGGTTACGAGCAGTACTTC.

This clonotype was picked up a small number of times. The rearrangement joins TRBV19 to TRBJ2-7; D not resolved. CDR3 size: 14 residues. Trimming took 4 bases from V and 0 from J, leaving 10 bases between them. In germline, CDR1 is LNHDA, CDR2 SQIVND (reference sequence). This CDR3 is CASSTSGSSYEQYF. Written as DNA, the CDR3 is TGTGCCAGTAGTACGTCCGGCAGCTCCTACGAGCAGTACTTC.

This clonotype was observed a handful of times. This chain joins TRBV29-1 and TRBJ2-1; no definite D call. The germline V gene has CDR1 SQVTM and CDR2 ANQGSEA. The CDR3 consists of 10 residues. V lost 5 bases to trimming and J lost 8 bases, with 7 bases between them. The CDR3 sequence: CSVSPHEQFF. For the CDR3, the DNA is TGCAGCGTTTCTCCCCATGAGCAGTTCTTC.

The chain couples TRBV5-1 to TRBJ2-6; TRBD1 might be the D (6 bases). This CDR3 region has 15 residues. V lost 5 bases, J lost 2 bases, and 11 bases lay in between. Germline V gene data show CDR1 as SGHRS and CDR2 as YFSETQ. The chain's CDR3 is CASRSGVAGANVLTF. Written as DNA, the CDR3 is TGCGCCAGCAGATCAGGGGTTGCTGGGGCCAACGTCCTGACTTTC.

This clonotype was counted a few times. This sequence joins TRBV12-3 or TRBV12-4 and TRBJ2-3, with a tentative D call TRBD2 (6 bases). V was clipped by 8 bases and J by 6 bases, with 24 bases between them. This CDR3 region has 16 residues. CDR3 protein: CASLGITRGPLDTQYF. CDR3 in DNA: TGTGCCAGCCTGGGGATTACGCGGGGCCCCCTGGATACGCAGTATTTT.

The sample holds many counts of this clonotype. The J gene is TRBJ1-1, the V gene TRBV9; 8 bases are shared with TRBD1. Germline assignment: CDR1 SGDLS and CDR2 YYNGEE. V was clipped by 2 bases and J by 6 bases; unmatched bases: 9. CDR3 length: 15 amino acids. CDR3 region: CASSVHSTGESEAFF. In DNA form, the CDR3 reads TGTGCCAGCAGCGTTCACTCGACAGGGGAATCTGAAGCTTTCTTT.

The table lists this clonotype with many counts. The chain joins TRBV9 to TRBJ1-5, with D possibly being TRBD1 (6 bases). Trimming removed 4 bases from V and 6 bases from J, with 11 bases in between. The CDR3 has 13 residues. The germline CDR1 and CDR2 sequences are SGDLS and YYNGEE. The CDR3: CASSLTGFQPQHF. The CDR3 DNA reads as TGTGCCAGCAGCCTAACAGGGTTTCAGCCCCAGCATTTT.

In its sample, this clonotype was seen a few times. The rearrangement uses TRBV29-1 and TRBJ1-1; the match to TRBD1 covers 7 bases. This CDR3 is built from 14 residues. Germline trimming cut 2 bases from V and 3 bases from J; bases unmatched to any gene: 6. Germline V gene lookup returns CDR1 SQVTM and CDR2 ANQGSEA. CDR3 protein: CSVETLGGYTEAFF. CDR3 nucleotide sequence: TGCAGCGTTGAAACTCTAGGGGGCTACACTGAAGCTTTCTTT.

Ten or more counts support this clonotype. The chain employs TRBV12-3 or TRBV12-4 and TRBJ2-7; possibly TRBD1 for D (6 bases). The CDR3 has 12 amino acids. The V gene lost 4 bases and the J gene lost 5 bases, with 9 bases spanning the gap. In DNA form, the CDR3 reads TGTGCCAGCAGTTGGGACACCCACGAGCAGTACTTC. Protein sequence: CASSWDTHEQYF.

This clonotype has at least ten counts. The chain uses TRBV19 and TRBJ2-5, with D perhaps being TRBD1 or TRBD2 (5 bases each). The CDR3 extends over 15 amino acids. Between the trimmed V and J ends, which lost 2 bases and 5 bases, there was a span of 15 bases. Germline V gene lookup returns CDR1 LNHDA and CDR2 SQIVND (reference sequence). Written as DNA, the CDR3 is TGTGCCAGTAGTATATCGAGGGGAGTCTCGGAGACCCAGTACTTC. It is translated as CASSISRGVSETQYF.

There are a few counts of this clonotype. The gene calls are TRBV7-3 and TRBJ2-1; 12 bases match TRBD2. V lost 5 bases and J lost 6; bases outside the gene matches: 5. The CDR3 loop spans 15 amino acids. CDR1 SGHTA and CDR2 FQGTGA come from the germline V gene. The CDR3 loop reads CASSPGLAGSNEQFF. The CDR3 DNA is TGTGCCAGCAGCCCTGGACTAGCGGGGAGCAATGAGCAGTTCTTC.

In its sample, this clonotype was seen many times. The chain recombines TRBV6-2 or TRBV6-3 with TRBJ1-1; 7 bases map to TRBD1. CDR1 MNHEY and CDR2 SVGEGT come from the germline V gene. V was clipped by 7 bases and J by 1 base; unmatched bases: 6. CDR3 size: 14 residues. DNA of the CDR3: TGTGCCAGCACCCCAGGGGGAAAGAACACTGAAGCTTTCTTT. Translation: CASTPGGKNTEAFF.

This clonotype occurred many times. The junction departs from the called germline gene at one end, perhaps through a read error. CDR3 in DNA: TGCGCCAGTAGTATGGGGGAGAGATCGGGCGGCTACACCTTC. This encodes CASSMGERSGGYTF. The chain couples TRBV19 to TRBJ1-2; tentative D call: TRBD1 (5 bases). The CDR3 runs 14 residues. The V gene's germline CDR1 is LNHDA and CDR2 SQIVND (reference sequence).

This clonotype was found a few times. The rearrangement joins TRBV4-1 to TRBJ1-4; weak D call: TRBD1 (6 bases). Per germline, CDR1 MGHRA and CDR2 YSYEKL. The V end lost 4 bases, the J end lost 8 bases, and 17 bases lay between the germline ends. CDR3 length equals 15 residues. The CDR3 loop reads CASSRSDRFKEKLFF. CDR3 sequence (DNA): TGCGCCAGCAGCCGATCTGACAGGTTTAAAGAAAAACTGTTTTTT.

V usage is TRBV7-8 and J usage is TRBJ1-3; 8 bases map to TRBD1. Germline V gene sequence: CDR1 SGHVS, CDR2 FQNEAQ. The CDR3 spans 17 residues. With V trimmed by 4 bases and J by 0 bases, 8 bases remained unmatched. CDR3 protein: CASSYRGARGSGNTIYF. The CDR3 DNA is TGTGCCAGCAGCTACAGGGGGGCACGGGGCTCTGGAAACACCATATATTTT.

This rearrangement joins TRBV20-1 to TRBJ2-5, with 8 bases matching TRBD2. The CDR3 spans 14 residues. Trimming cost V 3 bases and J 3 bases; bases outside gene matches: 6. Germline lookup yields CDR1 DFQATT and CDR2 SNEGSKA (reference sequence). The CDR3 spells CSARQTSAEETQYF. In DNA form, the CDR3 reads TGCAGTGCTAGGCAGACTAGCGCCGAAGAGACCCAGTACTTC.

This clonotype was counted many times. This chain joins TRBV7-6 and TRBJ2-7, with unresolved D. The CDR3 has 13 residues. Germline CDR1 is SGHVS and CDR2 is FNYEAQ. V lost 1 base and J lost 3, with 7 bases in between. This CDR3 reads CASSLERRYEQYF. CDR3 sequence (DNA): TGTGCCAGCAGCTTAGAGAGGCGCTACGAGCAGTACTTC.

The chain has TRBV11-2 and TRBJ1-2; no firm D call. This CDR3 spans 13 amino acids. Germline CDR1 reads SGHAT; CDR2 reads FQNNGV. V was clipped by 0 bases and J by 2 bases, with 4 bases between them. CDR3 amino acids: CASSLDRNYGYTF. CDR3 nucleotides: TGTGCCAGCAGCTTAGACCGGAACTATGGCTACACCTTC.

This clonotype was picked up many times. The chain carries TRBV10-2 and TRBJ2-5; 9 bases agree with TRBD2. The CDR3 contains 14 residues. The junction had 6 bases not matched to a gene; V was cut back by 4 bases and J by 6 bases. Germline values: CDR1 WSHSY, CDR2 SAAADI. DNA of the CDR3: TGCGCCAGCAGTGTTGGCGGGGGGGACAAGACCCAGTACTTC. Residues: CASSVGGGDKTQYF.

The chain recombines TRBV5-4 with TRBJ1-6; 7 positions match TRBD1. Germline V CDR1 and CDR2: SGHNT, YYREEE (reference sequence). After removal of 4 bases from V and 7 bases from J, the junction contained 8 bases not matched to a gene. The CDR3 is 15 residues long. The CDR3 reads CASSRDSRPNSPLHF. The CDR3 DNA is TGTGCCAGCAGCCGGGACAGTAGGCCGAATTCACCCCTCCACTTT. The whole variable domain, filled in from reference TRBV5-4 and TRBJ1-6, reads ETGVTQSPTHLIKTRGQQVTLRCSSQSGHNTVSWYQQALGQGPQFIFQYYREEENGRGNFPPRFSGLQFPNYSSELNVNALELDDSALYLCASSRDSRPNSPLHFGNGTRLTVT.

The V call is TRBV18, the J call TRBJ1-5, with TRBD1 as a possible D gene (5 bases). CDR3 length equals 14 residues. Trimming stripped 5 bases from V and 8 bases from J, with 16 bases between. In germline, CDR1 is KGHSH, CDR2 LQKENI. The CDR3 loop is CASSTRDVKEPQHF. DNA for the CDR3: TGTGCCAGCTCAACCCGGGACGTTAAGGAGCCCCAGCATTTT.

This clonotype was seen repeatedly, ten times or more. This sequence joins TRBV7-9 and TRBJ2-7; 9 nucleotides agree with TRBD1. The CDR3 is made up of 15 amino acids. Losses at the gene ends were 5 bases for V and 2 bases for J; bases not matched to a gene: 7. CDR1 is SEHNR and CDR2 is FQNEAQ in the germline V gene (reference sequence). CDR3 loop: CASSPRQGGTYEQYF. CDR3 nucleotide sequence: TGTGCCAGCAGCCCCCGACAGGGGGGTACCTACGAGCAGTACTTC. Filled out from reference TRBV7-9 and TRBJ2-7, the complete variable domain reads DTGVSQNPRHKITKRGQNVTFRCDPISEHNRLYWYRQTLGQGPEFLTYFQNEAQLEKSRLLSDRFSAERPKGSFSTLEIQRTEQGDSAMYLCASSPRQGGTYEQYFGPGTRLTVT.

At least ten counts were recorded for this clonotype. The rearrangement joins TRBV20-1 to TRBJ2-5, with a weak D call TRBD1 (5 bases). CDR3 length: 13 residues. Deletions cut 0 bases from V and 4 bases from J, with 9 bases between. The V gene's germline CDR1 is DFQATT and CDR2 SNEGSKA (reference sequence). CDR3 in DNA: TGCAGTGCTAGAGAAGGGGCAATAGAGACCCAGTACTTC. This translates into CSAREGAIETQYF.

This clonotype was counted only a few times. V usage is TRBV14 and J usage is TRBJ2-6, with D perhaps assigned TRBD1 or TRBD2 (5 bases each). CDR3 length equals 15 residues. Trimming shortened V by 4 bases and J by 5 bases, and 12 bases separated the two germline ends. CDR1 is SGHDN and CDR2 is FVKESK in the germline V gene. This CDR3 is CASSPSGSWANVLTF. The CDR3 DNA sequence: TGTGCCAGCAGCCCTTCAGGGAGCTGGGCCAACGTCCTGACTTTC. Full variable domain (remainder filled in from reference TRBV14 and TRBJ2-6): EAGVTQFPSHSVIEKGQTVTLRCDPISGHDNLYWYRRVMGKEIKFLLHFVKESKQDESGMPNNRFLAERTGGTYSTLKVQPAELEDSGVYFCASSPSGSWANVLTFGAGSRLTVL.

This clonotype was detected only a few times. The chain links TRBV29-1 to TRBJ1-2; D might be TRBD1 (5 bases). Germline V gene data show CDR1 as SQVTM and CDR2 as ANQGSEA. V dropped 3 bases and J dropped 4 bases, with 18 bases sitting between them. The CDR3 runs 15 residues. This CDR3 reads CSVDEGIGRVYGYTF. The CDR3 nucleotides are TGCAGCGTTGATGAGGGAATAGGCAGGGTCTATGGCTACACCTTC.

The chain is built from TRBV10-3 and TRBJ2-1, with unresolved D. In germline, CDR1 is ENHRY, CDR2 SYGVKD. This CDR3 contains 14 residues. Trimming took off 4 bases at V and 7 bases at J, with 14 bases between the two ends. The CDR3 region is CAISVTLGSNEQFF. The CDR3 coding sequence is TGTGCCATCAGTGTCACCCTGGGTTCGAATGAGCAGTTCTTC.

This clonotype was seen a few times. This rearrangement joins TRBV20-1 to TRBJ2-7; 8 bases align to TRBD2. The germline V gene has CDR1 DFQATT and CDR2 SNEGSKA (reference sequence). CDR3 length equals 15 residues. V was pared by 5 bases and J by 0 bases, with 9 bases of the junction left unmatched. CDR3 DNA: TGCAGTGCTTCCGTGACGGGACTAGACTCCTACGAGCAGTACTTC. This sequence encodes CSASVTGLDSYEQYF.

This clonotype was recorded at least ten times. This rearrangement joins TRBV12-3 or TRBV12-4 to TRBJ1-5, with TRBD1 identical over 7 bases. The CDR3 is 14 residues long. The trim removed 5 bases at V and 3 bases at J, leaving 4 bases unmatched. Here the CDR3 reads CASSPGQFNQPQHF. The CDR3, as DNA: TGTGCCAGCAGTCCGGGACAGTTCAATCAGCCCCAGCATTTT.